One and the same sample provided the 15 T cell receptor beta chains below, sequenced in a study. TCRdb recomputed calls from the 5' RACE reads with MiXCR, one row per CDR3 protein. Here the sample spans some 60,000 distinct CDR3 sequences, 25% to 35% being singletons. Material: tumor-infiltrating naive CD4+ T cells sorted from the breast tumor. The sample's subset: naive CD4+ T cells, CD4+CD45RA+CD25-. All receptors derive from a female donor with breast cancer.

CDR3 nucleotides: TGTGCCAGCAGCCAGGACGCCACTAATGAAAAACTGTTTTTT. Translating gives CASSQDATNEKLFF. This chain joins TRBV11-1 and TRBJ1-4; D unclear. Germline CDR1 is SGHAT and CDR2 is FQDESV (reference sequence). CDR3 length: 14 amino acids. Trimming left V 5 bases short and J 2 bases short, with 9 bases between. Combining the CDR3 with reference TRBV11-1 and TRBJ1-4 gives the whole variable domain EAEVAQSPRYKITEKSQAVAFWCDPISGHATLYWYRQILGQGPELLVQFQDESVVDDSQLPKDRFSAERLKGVDSTLKIQPAELGDSAMYLCASSQDATNEKLFFGSGTQLSVL.

This sequence joins TRBV7-8 and TRBJ2-5; 9 nucleotides match TRBD2. Germline V gene data show CDR1 as SGHVS and CDR2 as FQNEAQ. V shed 3 bases, J shed 1 base, and the junction held 9 bases outside the gene matches. There are 17 residues in the CDR3. This CDR3 is CASSFGLLAGIQETQYF. CDR3 coding DNA: TGTGCCAGCAGCTTCGGTCTGCTAGCGGGGATCCAAGAGACCCAGTACTTC.

This sequence joins TRBV7-2 and TRBJ2-6; D not resolved. Trimming left V 1 base short and J 4 bases short, with 8 bases between. The length of the CDR3 is 15 residues. Looked up from germline, CDR1 is SGHTA and CDR2 is FQGNSA. CDR3 protein: CASSLGPSGANVLTF. The CDR3 DNA reads TGTGCCAGCAGCTTAGGCCCTTCCGGGGCCAACGTCCTGACTTTC.

In this sample, this clonotype turned up many times. CDR3: CSARDIREGWNTEAFF. The CDR3 bases are TGCAGTGCTAGAGACATTAGGGAGGGGTGGAACACTGAAGCTTTCTTT. The J gene is TRBJ1-1, the V gene TRBV20-1, with D perhaps TRBD1 (5 bases). CDR3 size: 16 residues. The germline V gene encodes CDR1 DFQATT and CDR2 SNEGSKA (reference sequence). V gave up 0 bases and J gave up 1 base, with 15 bases separating them.

This clonotype was recorded a few times. A much bigger clone sits one base away, suggesting this may be a read error. The chain is built from TRBV7-9 and TRBJ1-1; tentative D call: TRBD1 (5 bases). Per the germline V gene, CDR1 is SEHNR and CDR2 is FQNEAQ (reference sequence). The CDR3 covers 13 residues. The CDR3 DNA reads as TGTGCCGGCAGCTTTGACAGTAACACTGAAGCTTTCTTT. This codes for CAGSFDSNTEAFF.

This clonotype was observed a few times. V is TRBV29-1 and J is TRBJ1-2, with TRBD1 as a possible D gene (5 bases). The CDR3 loop spans 11 amino acids. Germline V CDR1 and CDR2: SQVTM, ANQGSEA. V was pared by 4 bases and J by 4 bases, with 7 bases between. CDR3: CSVGGGYGYTF. The CDR3 DNA reads as TGCAGCGTTGGGGGGGGCTATGGCTACACCTTC.

The CDR3 loop is CASMLLTGSQETQYF. The CDR3 DNA is TGCGCCAGCATGCTCCTGACAGGGAGCCAAGAGACCCAGTACTTC. The rearrangement joins TRBV5-1 to TRBJ2-5, with 7 bases matching TRBD1. Germline lookup yields CDR1 SGHRS and CDR2 YFSETQ. The CDR3 covers 15 residues. V lost 6 bases and J lost 1; bases outside the gene matches: 9. Using reference TRBV5-1 and TRBJ2-5 for the parts outside the CDR3, the full variable domain is KAGVTQTPRYLIKTRGQQVTLSCSPISGHRSVSWYQQTPGQGLQFLFEYFSETQRNKGNFPGRFSGRQFSNSRSEMNVSTLELGDSALYLCASMLLTGSQETQYFGPGTRLLVL.

This clonotype occurred a few times. The chain carries TRBV12-3 or TRBV12-4 and TRBJ1-1; possible D gene TRBD1, 5 bases. V was clipped by 10 bases and J by 3 bases, with 15 bases between them. The CDR3 contains 13 residues. The CDR3 DNA sequence: TGTGCCACCCACGGGGGGTATGACACTGAAGCTTTCTTT. This gives the protein CATHGGYDTEAFF.

This clonotype was found many times. This chain joins TRBV6-5 and TRBJ1-1; no reliable D call. This CDR3 contains 13 residues. Germline V gives CDR1 MNHEY, CDR2 SVGAGI. The germline V and J ends were trimmed by 4 bases and 4 bases, with 10 bases remaining between them. CDR3 protein: CASSSDASTEAFF. The CDR3 region has the DNA TGTGCCAGCAGTTCCGACGCCAGCACTGAAGCTTTCTTT.

This clonotype showed up many times. The chain carries TRBV20-1 and TRBJ2-3; D is undetermined. The germline CDR1 and CDR2 sequences are DFQATT and SNEGSKA (reference sequence). V was shortened by 3 bases and J by 1 base, with 17 bases between the two germline ends. CDR3 length: 16 amino acids. CDR3 sequence (DNA): TGCAGTGCTAGGTTTTCCCGGCAGGCCGGCACAGATACGCAGTATTTT. Its protein product is CSARFSRQAGTDTQYF.

There are a few counts of this clonotype. The J gene is TRBJ2-3, the V gene TRBV10-3; D possibly corresponds to TRBD1 (6 bases). The CDR3 is 15 amino acids. CDR1 ENHRY and CDR2 SYGVKD come from the germline V gene. Trimming stripped 0 bases from V and 2 bases from J, with 9 bases between. CDR3 region: CAISESRTVTDTQYF. For the CDR3, the DNA is TGTGCCATCAGTGAGTCGCGGACAGTCACAGATACGCAGTATTTT.

Turning to this clonotype: This may arise from a read error, as a much more abundant clone is one base away. The rearrangement joins TRBV24-1 to TRBJ2-1; weak D call: TRBD2 (6 bases). There are 16 residues in the CDR3. Germline-derived CDR1 and CDR2 are KGHDR and SFDVKD. CDR3 nucleotide sequence: TGTGCCATCAGTGATCAACGCGGGGCCTCCTACAATGAGCAGTTCTTC. This sequence encodes CAISDQRGASYNEQFF.

This clonotype was counted once. The J gene is TRBJ2-7, the V gene TRBV13; TRBD1 or TRBD2 may be the D gene (6 bases each). The germline V and J ends were trimmed by 3 bases and 0 bases, with 27 bases remaining between them. Germline values: CDR1 PRHDT, CDR2 FYEKMQ (reference sequence). The CDR3 is made up of 20 amino acids. The CDR3 DNA reads TGTGCCAGCAGCTTGGGGGGCGAGGGCAGGGGCCGTAGGAGCTCCTACGAGCAGTACTTC. Translation: CASSLGGEGRGRRSSYEQYF.

This clonotype is a singleton in its sample. The conserved closing phenylalanine or tryptophan is absent in this CDR3, likely reflecting a read error. The V and J genes are TRBV28 and TRBJ1-2; 8 nucleotides align to TRBD1. The CDR3 has 14 amino acids. Germline V lookup: CDR1 MDHEN, CDR2 SYDVKM. The junction had 8 bases not matched to a gene; V was cut back by 3 bases and J by 8 bases. DNA of the CDR3: TGTGCCAGCAGTTTCGCGTCGGACAGGGAAGGCTACACCCTC. Its protein is CASSFASDREGYTL.

This rearrangement joins TRBV20-1 to TRBJ2-4, with a possible D match to TRBD2 (5 bases). The CDR3 consists of 13 residues. V was trimmed by 3 bases and J by 2 bases, leaving 8 bases between them. Germline CDR1 DFQATT, CDR2 SNEGSKA (reference sequence). CDR3 DNA: TGCAGTGCTAGGTGGGAGTCCAAAAACATTCAGTACTTC. Protein: CSARWESKNIQYF.